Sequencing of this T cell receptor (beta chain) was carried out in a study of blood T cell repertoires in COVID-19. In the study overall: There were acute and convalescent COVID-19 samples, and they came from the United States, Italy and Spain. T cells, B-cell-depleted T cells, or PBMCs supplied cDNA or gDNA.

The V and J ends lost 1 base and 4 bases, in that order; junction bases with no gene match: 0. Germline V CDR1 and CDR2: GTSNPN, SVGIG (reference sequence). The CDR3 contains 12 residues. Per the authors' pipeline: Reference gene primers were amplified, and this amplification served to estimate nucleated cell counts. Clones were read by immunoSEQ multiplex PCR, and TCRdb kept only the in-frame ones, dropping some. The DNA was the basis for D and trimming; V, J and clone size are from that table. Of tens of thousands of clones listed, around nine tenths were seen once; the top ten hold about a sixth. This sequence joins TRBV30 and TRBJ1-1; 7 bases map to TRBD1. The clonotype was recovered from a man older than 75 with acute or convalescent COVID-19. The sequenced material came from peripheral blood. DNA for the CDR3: TGTGCCTGGAGTGCAGGGGGCACTGAAGCTTTCTTT. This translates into CAWSAGGTEAFF.